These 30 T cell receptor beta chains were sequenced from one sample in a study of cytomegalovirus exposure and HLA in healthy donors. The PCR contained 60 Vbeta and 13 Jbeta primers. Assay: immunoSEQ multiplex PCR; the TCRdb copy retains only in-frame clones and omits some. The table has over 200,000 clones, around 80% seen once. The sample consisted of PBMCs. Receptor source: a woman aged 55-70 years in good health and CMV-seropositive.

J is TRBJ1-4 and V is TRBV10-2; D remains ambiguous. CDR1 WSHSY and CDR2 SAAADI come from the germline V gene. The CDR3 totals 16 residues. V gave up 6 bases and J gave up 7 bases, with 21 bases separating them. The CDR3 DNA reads TGCGCCAGCAGGGACCCAAGCAGATCAGGAGGTGAAAAACTGTTTTTT. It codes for CASRDPSRSGGEKLFF.

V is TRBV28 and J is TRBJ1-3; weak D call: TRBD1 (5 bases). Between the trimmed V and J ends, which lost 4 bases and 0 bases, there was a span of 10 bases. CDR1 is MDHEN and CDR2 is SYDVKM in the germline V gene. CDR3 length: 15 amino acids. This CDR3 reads CASSSPGSSGNTIYF. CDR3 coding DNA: TGTGCCAGCAGTTCCCCAGGGTCCTCTGGAAACACCATATATTTT.

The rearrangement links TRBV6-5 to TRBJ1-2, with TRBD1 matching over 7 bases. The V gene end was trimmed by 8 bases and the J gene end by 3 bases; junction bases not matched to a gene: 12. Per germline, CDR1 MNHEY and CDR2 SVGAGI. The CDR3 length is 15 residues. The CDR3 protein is CASSPYRGADYGYTF. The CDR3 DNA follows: TGTGCCAGCTCACCTTACAGGGGTGCGGACTATGGCTACACCTTC.

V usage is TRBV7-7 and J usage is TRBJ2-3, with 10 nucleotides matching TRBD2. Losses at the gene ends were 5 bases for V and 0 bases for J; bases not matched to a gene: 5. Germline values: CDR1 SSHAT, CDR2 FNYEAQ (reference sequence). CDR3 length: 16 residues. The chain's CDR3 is CASSPTSGASTDTQYF. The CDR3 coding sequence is TGTGCCAGCAGCCCAACTAGCGGGGCTAGCACAGATACGCAGTATTTT.

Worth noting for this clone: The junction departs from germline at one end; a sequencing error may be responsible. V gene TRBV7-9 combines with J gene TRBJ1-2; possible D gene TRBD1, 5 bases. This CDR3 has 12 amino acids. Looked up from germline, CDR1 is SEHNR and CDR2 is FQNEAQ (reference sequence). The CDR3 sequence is CSSSLGGGGYTF. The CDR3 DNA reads TGTTCCAGCAGCCTGGGGGGGGGAGGCTACACCTTC.

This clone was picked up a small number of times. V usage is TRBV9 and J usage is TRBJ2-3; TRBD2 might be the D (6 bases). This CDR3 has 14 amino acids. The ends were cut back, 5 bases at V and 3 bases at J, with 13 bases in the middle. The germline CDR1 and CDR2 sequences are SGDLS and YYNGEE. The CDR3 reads CASSTTGGTDTQYF. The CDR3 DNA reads TGTGCCAGCAGTACCACAGGAGGGACAGATACGCAGTATTTT.

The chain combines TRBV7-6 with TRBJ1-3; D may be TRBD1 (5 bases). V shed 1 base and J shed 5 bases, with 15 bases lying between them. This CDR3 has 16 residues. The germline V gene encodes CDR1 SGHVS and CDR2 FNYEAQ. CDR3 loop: CASSLEGAGLRNTIYF. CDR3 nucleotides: TGTGCCAGCAGCTTAGAAGGGGCAGGGTTAAGAAACACCATATATTTT.

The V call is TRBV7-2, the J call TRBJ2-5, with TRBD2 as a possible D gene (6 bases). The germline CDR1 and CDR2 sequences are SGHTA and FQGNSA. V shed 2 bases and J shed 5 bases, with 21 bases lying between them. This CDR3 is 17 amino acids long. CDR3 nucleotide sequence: TGTGCCAGCAGCTTATTAGGCCGGGGGTGGCTCCTGGAGACCCAGTACTTC. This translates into CASSLLGRGWLLETQYF.

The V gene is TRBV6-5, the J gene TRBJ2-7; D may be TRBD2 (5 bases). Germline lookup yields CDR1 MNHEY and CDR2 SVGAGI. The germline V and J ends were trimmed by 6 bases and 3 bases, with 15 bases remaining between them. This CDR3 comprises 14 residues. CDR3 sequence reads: CASRRGQEDYEQYF. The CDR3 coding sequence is TGTGCCAGCAGGAGAGGCCAGGAGGACTACGAGCAGTACTTC.

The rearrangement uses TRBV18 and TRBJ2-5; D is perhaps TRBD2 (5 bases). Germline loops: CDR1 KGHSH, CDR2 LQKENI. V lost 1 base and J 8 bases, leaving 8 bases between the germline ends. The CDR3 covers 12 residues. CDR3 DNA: TGTGCCAGCTCACCACAGGGAGATACCCAGTACTTC. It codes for CASSPQGDTQYF.

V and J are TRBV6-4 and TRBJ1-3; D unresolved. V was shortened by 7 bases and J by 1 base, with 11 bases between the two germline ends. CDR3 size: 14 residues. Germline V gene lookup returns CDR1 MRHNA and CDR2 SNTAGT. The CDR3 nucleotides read TGTGCCAGCAAGAAGGAGGGATCTGGAAACACCATATATTTT. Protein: CASKKEGSGNTIYF.

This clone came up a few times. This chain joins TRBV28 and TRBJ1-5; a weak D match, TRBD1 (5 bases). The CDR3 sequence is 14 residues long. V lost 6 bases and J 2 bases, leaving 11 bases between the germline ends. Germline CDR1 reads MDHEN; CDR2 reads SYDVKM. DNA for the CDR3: TGTGCCAGCAGGCCGGGGGGAGGCAATCAGCCCCAGCATTTT. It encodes CASRPGGGNQPQHF. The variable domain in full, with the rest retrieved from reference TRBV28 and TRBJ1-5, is DVKVTQSSRYLVKRTGEKVFLECVQDMDHENMFWYRQDPGLGLRLIYFSYDVKMKEKGDIPEGYSVSREKKERFSLILESASTNQTSMYLCASRPGGGNQPQHFGDGTRLSIL.

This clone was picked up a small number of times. CDR3 protein: CSVATANTEAFF. In DNA form, the CDR3 reads TGCAGCGTTGCCACAGCTAACACTGAAGCTTTCTTT. The chain couples TRBV29-1 to TRBJ1-1; no reliable D call. The CDR3 covers 12 residues. V gave up 4 bases and J gave up 2 bases, with 8 bases separating them. Germline V gives CDR1 SQVTM, CDR2 ANQGSEA. Full variable domain (remainder filled in from reference TRBV29-1 and TRBJ1-1): SAVISQKPSRDICQRGTSLTIQCQVDSQVTMMFWYRQQPGQSLTLIATANQGSEATYESGFVIDKFPISRPNLTFSTLTVSNMSPEDSSIYLCSVATANTEAFFGQGTRLTVV.

The CDR3 protein is CASSLDQGLVAFF. The DNA for the CDR3 is TGTGCCAGCAGCTTAGACCAGGGGTTGGTAGCTTTCTTT. The chain employs TRBV7-2 and TRBJ1-1; D might be TRBD1 (6 bases). Trimming took 1 base from V and 10 from J, leaving 13 bases between them. The germline V gene has CDR1 SGHTA and CDR2 FQGNSA. This CDR3 has 13 amino acids.

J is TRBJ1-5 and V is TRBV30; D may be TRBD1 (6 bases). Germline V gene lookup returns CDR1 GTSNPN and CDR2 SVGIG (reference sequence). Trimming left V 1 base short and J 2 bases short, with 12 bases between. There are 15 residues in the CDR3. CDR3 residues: CAWSGGGGGNQPQHF. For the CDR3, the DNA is TGTGCCTGGAGTGGAGGGGGGGGAGGCAATCAGCCCCAGCATTTT.

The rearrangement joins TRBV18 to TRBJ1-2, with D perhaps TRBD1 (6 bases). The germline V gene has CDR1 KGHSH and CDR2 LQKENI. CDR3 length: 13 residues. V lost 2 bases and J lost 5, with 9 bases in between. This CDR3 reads CASSPDRRYGYTF. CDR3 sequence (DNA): TGTGCCAGCTCACCAGACAGGAGGTATGGCTACACCTTC.

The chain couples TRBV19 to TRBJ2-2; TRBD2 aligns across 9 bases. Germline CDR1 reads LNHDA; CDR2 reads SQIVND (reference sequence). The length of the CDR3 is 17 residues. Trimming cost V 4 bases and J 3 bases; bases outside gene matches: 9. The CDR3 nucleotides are TGTGCCAGTAGTACCTGGACTAGCGAGGGGTACACCGGGGAGCTGTTTTTT. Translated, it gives CASSTWTSEGYTGELFF.

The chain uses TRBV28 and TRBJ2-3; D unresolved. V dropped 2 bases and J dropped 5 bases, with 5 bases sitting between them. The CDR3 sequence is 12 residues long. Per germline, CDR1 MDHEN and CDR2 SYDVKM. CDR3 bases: TGTGCCAGCAGTTTAACCGGAGATACGCAGTATTTT. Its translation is CASSLTGDTQYF.

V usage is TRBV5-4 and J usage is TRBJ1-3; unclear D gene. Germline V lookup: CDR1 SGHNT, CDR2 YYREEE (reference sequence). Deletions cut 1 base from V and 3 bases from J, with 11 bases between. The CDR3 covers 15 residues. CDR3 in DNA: TGTGCCAGCAGCTTGATGGGGAGAGGTGGAAACACCATATATTTT. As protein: CASSLMGRGGNTIYF.

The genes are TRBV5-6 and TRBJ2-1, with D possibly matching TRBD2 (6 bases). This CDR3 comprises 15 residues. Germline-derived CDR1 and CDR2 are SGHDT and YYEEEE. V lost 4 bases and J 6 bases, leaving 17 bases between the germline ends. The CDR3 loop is CASSPDQTRVNEQFF. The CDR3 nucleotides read TGTGCCAGCAGCCCGGACCAGACTAGAGTCAATGAGCAGTTCTTC.

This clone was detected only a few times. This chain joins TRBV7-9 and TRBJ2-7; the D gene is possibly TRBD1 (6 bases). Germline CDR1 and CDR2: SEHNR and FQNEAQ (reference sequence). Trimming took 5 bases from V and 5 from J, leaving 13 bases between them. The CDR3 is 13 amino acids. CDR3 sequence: CASSVQGWNEQYF. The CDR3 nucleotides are TGTGCCAGCAGCGTACAGGGTTGGAACGAGCAGTACTTC.

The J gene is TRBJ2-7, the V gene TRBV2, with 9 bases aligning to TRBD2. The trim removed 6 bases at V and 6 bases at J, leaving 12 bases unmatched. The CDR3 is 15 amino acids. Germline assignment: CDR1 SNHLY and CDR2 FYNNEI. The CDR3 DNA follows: TGTGCCAGCAGGGGGACTAGCTCCCCACTGGCCGAGCAGTACTTC. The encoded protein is CASRGTSSPLAEQYF.

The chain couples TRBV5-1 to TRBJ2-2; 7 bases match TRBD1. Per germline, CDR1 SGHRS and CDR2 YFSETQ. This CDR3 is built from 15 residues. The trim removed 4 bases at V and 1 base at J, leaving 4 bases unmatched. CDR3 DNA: TGCGCCAGCAGCGTAGGGGGCTGGAACACCGGGGAGCTGTTTTTT. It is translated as CASSVGGWNTGELFF.

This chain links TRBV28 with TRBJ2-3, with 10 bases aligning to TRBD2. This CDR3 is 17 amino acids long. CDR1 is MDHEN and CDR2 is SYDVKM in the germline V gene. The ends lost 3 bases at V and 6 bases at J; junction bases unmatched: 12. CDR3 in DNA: TGTGCCAGCAGTTTCGTAATTCTAGCGGGGGCTGGGGATACGCAGTATTTT. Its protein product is CASSFVILAGAGDTQYF.

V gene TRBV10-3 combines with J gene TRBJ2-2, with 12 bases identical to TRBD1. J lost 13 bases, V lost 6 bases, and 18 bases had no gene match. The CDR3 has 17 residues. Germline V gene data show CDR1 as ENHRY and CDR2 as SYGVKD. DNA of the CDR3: TGTGCCATCAGGCCCGGGACAGGGGGCGGAGGGGCCGAGGCGCTGTTTTTT. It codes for CAIRPGTGGGGAEALFF.

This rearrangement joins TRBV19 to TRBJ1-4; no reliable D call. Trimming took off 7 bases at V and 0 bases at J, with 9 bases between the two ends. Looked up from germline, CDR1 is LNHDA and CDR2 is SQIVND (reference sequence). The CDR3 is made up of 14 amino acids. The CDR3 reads CASKGAATNEKLFF. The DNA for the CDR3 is TGTGCCAGTAAGGGAGCAGCAACTAATGAAAAACTGTTTTTT.

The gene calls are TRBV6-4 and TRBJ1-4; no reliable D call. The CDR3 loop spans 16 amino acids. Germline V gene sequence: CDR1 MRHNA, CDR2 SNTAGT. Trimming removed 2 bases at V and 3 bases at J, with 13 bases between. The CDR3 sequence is CASSDRRSSANEKLFF. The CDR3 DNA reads TGTGCCAGCAGTGACCGGAGGTCCTCGGCTAATGAAAAACTGTTTTTT.

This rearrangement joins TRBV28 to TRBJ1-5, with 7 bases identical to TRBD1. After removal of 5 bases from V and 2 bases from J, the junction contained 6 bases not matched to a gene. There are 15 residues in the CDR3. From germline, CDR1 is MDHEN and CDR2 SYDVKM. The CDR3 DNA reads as TGTGCCAGCAGTCCATTTGGGACAGGCAATCAGCCCCAGCATTTT. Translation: CASSPFGTGNQPQHF.

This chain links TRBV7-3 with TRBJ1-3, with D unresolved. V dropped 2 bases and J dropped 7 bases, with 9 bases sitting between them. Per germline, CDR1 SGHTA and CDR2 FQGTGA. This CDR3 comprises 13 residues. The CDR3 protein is CASSLGVGNTIYF. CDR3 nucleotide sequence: TGTGCCAGCAGCTTAGGCGTGGGCAACACCATATATTTT.

As DNA, the CDR3 is TGTGCCATCAGTCCTAGCGACCTCTCCTACAATGAGCAGTTCTTC. Protein product: CAISPSDLSYNEQFF. V and J are TRBV10-3 and TRBJ2-1, with D perhaps TRBD2 (6 bases). Trimming stripped 5 bases from V and 0 bases from J, with 11 bases between. The CDR3 spans 15 residues. Germline V CDR1 and CDR2: ENHRY, SYGVKD.